This record covers a single T cell receptor beta chain. This table comes from immunoSEQ multiplex PCR, and its TCRdb copy is limited to in-frame clones, with some not included. The sample contains about 26,000 clones, approximately 89% of which appear only once. These data originate in a study of OX40 agonist ivuxolimab in advanced cancers. Study information: Subjects had a mean age of roughly 57 years, with a range of 23 to 79; around 83% were male.

Trimming stripped 3 bases from V and 3 bases from J, with 12 bases between. The CDR3 consists of 14 residues. CDR1 and CDR2 (germline): SEHNR, FQNEAQ (reference sequence). This chain connects TRBV7-9 to TRBJ2-7; perhaps TRBD1 as D (5 bases). This clonotype was obtained from an adult with an advanced solid tumor such as melanoma, head and neck, liver or kidney cancer. The sequenced sample was CD4+ or CD8+ T cells sorted from blood, obtained in a trial of the OX40 agonist ivuxolimab. CDR3 region: CASSFHDRYYEQYF. The CDR3 DNA follows: TGTGCCAGCAGCTTCCACGACAGATACTACGAGCAGTACTTC.